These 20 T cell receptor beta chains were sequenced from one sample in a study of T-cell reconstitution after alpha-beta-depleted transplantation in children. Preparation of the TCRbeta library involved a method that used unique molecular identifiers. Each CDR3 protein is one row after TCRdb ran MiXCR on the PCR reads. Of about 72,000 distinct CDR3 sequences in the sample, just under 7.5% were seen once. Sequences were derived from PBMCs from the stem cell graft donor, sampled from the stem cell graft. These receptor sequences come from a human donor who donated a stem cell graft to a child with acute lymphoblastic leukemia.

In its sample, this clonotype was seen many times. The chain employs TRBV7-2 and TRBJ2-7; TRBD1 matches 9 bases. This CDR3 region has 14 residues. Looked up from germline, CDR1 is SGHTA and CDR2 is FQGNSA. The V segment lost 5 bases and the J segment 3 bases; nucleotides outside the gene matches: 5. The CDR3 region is CASSTGGQGYEQYF. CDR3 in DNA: TGTGCCAGCAGCACAGGGGGACAGGGCTACGAGCAGTACTTC.

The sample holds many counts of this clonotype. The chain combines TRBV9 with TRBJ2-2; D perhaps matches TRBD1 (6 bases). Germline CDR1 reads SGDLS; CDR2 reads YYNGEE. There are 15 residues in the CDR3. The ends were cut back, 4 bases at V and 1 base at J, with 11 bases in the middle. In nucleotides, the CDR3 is TGTGCCAGCAGCCACAGGGTAGAGAACACCGGGGAGCTGTTTTTT. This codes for CASSHRVENTGELFF.

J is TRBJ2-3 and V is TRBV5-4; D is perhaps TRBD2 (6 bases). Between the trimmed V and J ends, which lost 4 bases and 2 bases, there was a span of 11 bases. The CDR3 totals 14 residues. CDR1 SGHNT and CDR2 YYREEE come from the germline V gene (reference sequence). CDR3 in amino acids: CASSVGGDTDTQYF. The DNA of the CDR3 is TGTGCCAGCAGCGTGGGAGGAGACACAGATACGCAGTATTTT.

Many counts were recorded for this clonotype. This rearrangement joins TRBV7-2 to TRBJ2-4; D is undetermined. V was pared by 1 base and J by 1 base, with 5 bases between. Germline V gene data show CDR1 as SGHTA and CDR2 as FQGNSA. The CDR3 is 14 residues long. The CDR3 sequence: CASSLGSAKNIQYF. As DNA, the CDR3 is TGTGCCAGCAGCTTAGGTTCGGCCAAAAACATTCAGTACTTC.

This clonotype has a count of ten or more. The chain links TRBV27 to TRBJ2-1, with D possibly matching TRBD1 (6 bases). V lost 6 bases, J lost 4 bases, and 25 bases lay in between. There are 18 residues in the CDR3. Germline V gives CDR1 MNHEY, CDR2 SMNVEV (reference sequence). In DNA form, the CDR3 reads TGTGCCAGCAGGTCCATGGGGGCCGCAAAGAATATTTACAATGAGCAGTTCTTC. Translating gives CASRSMGAAKNIYNEQFF.

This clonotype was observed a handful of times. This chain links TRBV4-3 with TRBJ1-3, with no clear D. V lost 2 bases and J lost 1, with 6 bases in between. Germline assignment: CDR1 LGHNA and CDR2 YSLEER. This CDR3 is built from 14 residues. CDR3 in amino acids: CASSQTGSGNTIYF. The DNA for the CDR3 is TGCGCCAGCAGCCAAACGGGTTCTGGAAACACCATATATTTT.

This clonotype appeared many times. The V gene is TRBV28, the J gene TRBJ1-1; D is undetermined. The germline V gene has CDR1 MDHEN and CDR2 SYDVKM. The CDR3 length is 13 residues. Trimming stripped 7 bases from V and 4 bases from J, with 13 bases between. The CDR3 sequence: CASTVKGGTEAFF. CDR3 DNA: TGTGCCAGCACTGTGAAGGGAGGCACTGAAGCTTTCTTT.

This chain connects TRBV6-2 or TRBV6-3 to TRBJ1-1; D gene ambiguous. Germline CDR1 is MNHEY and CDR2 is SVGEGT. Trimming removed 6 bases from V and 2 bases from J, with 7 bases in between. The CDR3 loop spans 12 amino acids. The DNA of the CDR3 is TGTGCCAGCAGAGAGACTAACACTGAAGCTTTCTTT. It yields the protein CASRETNTEAFF.

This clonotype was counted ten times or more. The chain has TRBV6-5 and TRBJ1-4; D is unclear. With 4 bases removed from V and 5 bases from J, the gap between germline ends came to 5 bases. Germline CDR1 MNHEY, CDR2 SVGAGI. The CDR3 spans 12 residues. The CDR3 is CASSFSNEKLFF. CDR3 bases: TGTGCCAGCAGTTTTTCGAATGAAAAACTGTTTTTT.

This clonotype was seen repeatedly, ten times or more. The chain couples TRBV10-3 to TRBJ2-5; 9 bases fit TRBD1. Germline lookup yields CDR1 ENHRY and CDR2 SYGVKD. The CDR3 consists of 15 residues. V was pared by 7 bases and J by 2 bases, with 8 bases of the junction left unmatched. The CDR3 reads CAITTLGQGQETQYF. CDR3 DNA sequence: TGTGCCATCACAACTTTAGGACAGGGGCAAGAGACCCAGTACTTC.

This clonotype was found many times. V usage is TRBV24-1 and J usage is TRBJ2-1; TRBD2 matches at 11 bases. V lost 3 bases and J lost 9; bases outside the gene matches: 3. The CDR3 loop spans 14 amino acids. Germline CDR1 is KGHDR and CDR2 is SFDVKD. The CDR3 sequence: CATSDVGLAVEQFF. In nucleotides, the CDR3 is TGTGCCACCAGTGATGTGGGACTAGCGGTTGAGCAGTTCTTC.

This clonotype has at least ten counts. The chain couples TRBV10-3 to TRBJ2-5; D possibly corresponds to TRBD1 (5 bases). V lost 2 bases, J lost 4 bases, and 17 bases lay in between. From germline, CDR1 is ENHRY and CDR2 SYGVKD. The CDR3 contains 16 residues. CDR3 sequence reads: CAISEKGLGNGETQYF. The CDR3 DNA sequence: TGTGCCATCAGTGAGAAGGGGCTTGGAAACGGAGAGACCCAGTACTTC.

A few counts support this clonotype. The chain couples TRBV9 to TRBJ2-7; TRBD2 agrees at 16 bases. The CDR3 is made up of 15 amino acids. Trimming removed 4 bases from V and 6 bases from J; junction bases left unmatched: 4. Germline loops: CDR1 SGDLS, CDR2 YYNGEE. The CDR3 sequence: CASSSGLAGGFEQYF. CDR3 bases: TGTGCCAGCAGCTCGGGACTAGCGGGAGGGTTCGAGCAGTACTTC.

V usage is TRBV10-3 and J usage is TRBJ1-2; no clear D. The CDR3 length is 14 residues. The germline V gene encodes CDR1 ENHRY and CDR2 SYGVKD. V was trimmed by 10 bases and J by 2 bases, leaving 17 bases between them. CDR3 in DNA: TGTGCCACCCTGAACCGGGGTGACAACTATGGCTACACCTTC. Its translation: CATLNRGDNYGYTF.

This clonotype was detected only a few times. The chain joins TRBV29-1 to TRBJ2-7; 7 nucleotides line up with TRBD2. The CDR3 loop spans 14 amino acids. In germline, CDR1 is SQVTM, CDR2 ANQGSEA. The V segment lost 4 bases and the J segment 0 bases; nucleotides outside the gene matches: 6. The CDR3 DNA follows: TGCAGCGTTGCCCCAGCGGGGAGCTCCTACGAGCAGTACTTC. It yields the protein CSVAPAGSSYEQYF.

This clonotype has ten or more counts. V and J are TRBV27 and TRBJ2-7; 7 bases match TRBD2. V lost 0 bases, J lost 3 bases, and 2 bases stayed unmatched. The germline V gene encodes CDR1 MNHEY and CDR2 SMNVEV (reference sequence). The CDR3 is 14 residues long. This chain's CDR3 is CASSLSGTIYEQYF. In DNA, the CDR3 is TGTGCCAGCAGTTTATCGGGGACTATCTACGAGCAGTACTTC.

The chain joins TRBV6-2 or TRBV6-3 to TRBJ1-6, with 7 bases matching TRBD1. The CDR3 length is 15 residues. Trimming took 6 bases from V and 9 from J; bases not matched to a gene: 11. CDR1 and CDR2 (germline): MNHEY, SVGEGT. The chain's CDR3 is CASRLHGTETSPLHF. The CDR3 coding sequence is TGTGCCAGCAGGCTACACGGGACAGAGACTTCACCCCTCCACTTT.

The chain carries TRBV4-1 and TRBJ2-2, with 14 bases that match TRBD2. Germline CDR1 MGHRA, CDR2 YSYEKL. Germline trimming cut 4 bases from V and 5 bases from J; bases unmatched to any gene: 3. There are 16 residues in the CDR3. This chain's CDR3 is CASSPGLAGVTGELFF. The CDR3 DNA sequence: TGCGCCAGCAGCCCGGGACTAGCGGGAGTTACCGGGGAGCTGTTTTTT.

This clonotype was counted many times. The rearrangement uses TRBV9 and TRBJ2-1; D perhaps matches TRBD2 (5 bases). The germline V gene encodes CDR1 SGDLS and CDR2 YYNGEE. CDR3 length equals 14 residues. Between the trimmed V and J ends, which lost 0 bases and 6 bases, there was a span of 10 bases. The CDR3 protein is CASSVESAGNEQFF. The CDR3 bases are TGTGCCAGCAGCGTAGAGTCGGCGGGCAATGAGCAGTTCTTC.

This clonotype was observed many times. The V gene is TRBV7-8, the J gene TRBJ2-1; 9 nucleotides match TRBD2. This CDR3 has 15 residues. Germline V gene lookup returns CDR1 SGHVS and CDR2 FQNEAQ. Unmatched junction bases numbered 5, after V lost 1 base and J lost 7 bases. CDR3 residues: CASSLGGTSLNEQFF. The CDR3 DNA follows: TGTGCCAGCAGCTTAGGAGGGACTAGCCTAAATGAGCAGTTCTTC.